The clone carrying this T cell receptor (beta chain) was picked up one time. The data stem from a study of control samples from healthy donors and cancer patients. This CDR3 has 13 amino acids. Trimming at V came to 6 bases and at J to 13 bases, leaving 12 bases not matched to a gene. CDR1 is MNHEY and CDR2 is SVGAGI in the germline V gene. Sequencing used immunoSEQ multiplex PCR; TCRdb keeps in-frame clones, though not all of them. The sample has 150,000 to 200,000 clones, 85% to 90% seen once. The sequenced material came from blood. The TCR sequence derives from a woman aged 25-40 years in good health. The chain uses TRBV6-5 and TRBJ1-1, with 9 bases lining up with TRBD1. CDR3 region: CASSQTGTGYVFF. The CDR3 region has the DNA TGTGCCAGCAGCCAAACCGGGACAGGGTATGTTTTCTTT.